Listed below are T cell receptor beta chains from one sample, sequenced in a study of cytomegalovirus exposure and HLA in healthy donors. Libraries were prepared by immunoSEQ multiplex PCR; TCRdb keeps only in-frame clonotypes and omits some of them. The data hold a few hundred thousand clones, with about 90% observed a single time. The sample consisted of PBMCs. The receptor source for this set is a woman under 30 in good health and CMV-seronegative. The CDR3 runs from the conserved cysteine through the conserved F or W. The order of the fields is CDR3 protein, CDR3 DNA, D gene, V gene, clone size, J gene. D genes are given only for firm matches. A row's size may be missing; if present it is once, few, many or a size class.

CASSPPGTGGPTDTQYF	TGTGCCAGCAGCCCCCCCGGTACCGGGGGGCCCACAGATACGCAGTATTTT	NA	TRBV7-6	NA	TRBJ2-3
CASSLWDRQYEQYF	TGTGCCAGCAGTTTATGGGACAGGCAGTACGAGCAGTACTTC	TRBD1	TRBV28	NA	TRBJ2-7
CASSRDRLNEQFF	TGTGCCAGCAGTAGGGACAGGTTGAATGAGCAGTTCTTC	TRBD1	TRBV6-6	NA	TRBJ2-1
CASSPTGMNTEAFF	TGTGCCAGCAGTCCTACAGGGATGAACACTGAAGCTTTCTTT	NA	TRBV28	once	TRBJ1-1
CASSVENPGEFVLAFF	TGTGCCAGCAGCGTAGAGAATCCGGGTGAATTCGTGCTAGCTTTCTTT	NA	TRBV9	NA	TRBJ1-1
CASSSWDTFSYNSPLHF	TGTGCCAGCAGCTCCTGGGACACATTTTCCTATAATTCACCCCTCCACTTT	NA	TRBV7-2	NA	TRBJ1-6
CASSSLAGAKREQYF	TGTGCCAGCAGCTCACTAGCGGGGGCCAAGCGAGAGCAGTACTTC	TRBD2	TRBV5-4	NA	TRBJ2-7
CASSCIASDYLWETQYF	TGTGCCAGCAGTTGCATAGCCTCGGACTACCTATGGGAGACCCAGTACTTC	NA	TRBV28	NA	TRBJ2-5
CASSTRRTPDSYEAFF	TGTGCCAGCAGCACGCGCCGCACCCCAGACAGCTACGAAGCTTTCTTT	NA	TRBV28	NA	TRBJ1-1
CASSQDREQHNEQFF	TGTGCCAGTAGTCAGGACAGGGAGCAACACAATGAGCAGTTCTTC	TRBD1	TRBV19	NA	TRBJ2-1
CASSSTRTGRNTEAFF	TGTGCCAGCAGTTCTACTCGGACAGGAAGGAACACTGAAGCTTTCTTT	TRBD1	TRBV27	NA	TRBJ1-1
CASSLAAGADNEQFF	TGTGCTAGCAGCTTGGCCGCGGGGGCCGACAATGAGCAGTTCTTC	NA	TRBV7-7	NA	TRBJ2-1
CASFKRGFTGELFF	TGTGCCAGCTTCAAGAGGGGGTTCACCGGGGAGCTGTTTTTT	NA	TRBV6-5	once	TRBJ2-2
CARKPSGTPVAKNIQYF	TGCGCCAGAAAACCCTCCGGGACTCCAGTAGCCAAAAACATTCAGTACTTC	NA	TRBV5-1	NA	TRBJ2-4
CASSGGQGFRWAQHF	TGTGCCAGCAGCGGAGGACAGGGCTTTCGATGGGCCCAGCATTTT	TRBD1	TRBV5-8	once	TRBJ1-5
CASSIEGGRLRETQYF	TGTGCCAGTAGTATAGAGGGGGGGCGGTTGAGGGAGACCCAGTACTTC	NA	TRBV19	NA	TRBJ2-5
CARGVRGNTIYF	TGTGCCAGAGGGGTCAGGGGAAACACCATATATTTT	NA	TRBV19	NA	TRBJ1-3
CASSPTGNEQFF	TGTGCCAGCAGCCCAACAGGGAATGAGCAGTTCTTC	NA	TRBV11-2	NA	TRBJ2-1
CASSLVGQGGEQYF	TGTGCCAGCAGCTTAGTCGGGCAGGGTGGCGAGCAGTACTTC	NA	TRBV7-2	once	TRBJ2-7
CASSISAVHTGELFF	TGTGCCAGTTCTATCTCGGCGGTTCACACCGGGGAGCTGTTTTTT	NA	TRBV6-5	NA	TRBJ2-2
CASSNRGTGQPQHF	TGCGCCAGCAGTAACAGGGGGACGGGACAGCCCCAGCATTTT	TRBD1	TRBV10-2	NA	TRBJ1-5
CASSLQTGMNTEAFF	TGCGCCAGCAGCTTGCAAACAGGGATGAACACTGAAGCTTTCTTT	NA	TRBV4-1	once	TRBJ1-1
CATHAKKRDTPFNQPQHF	TGCGCCACCCATGCCAAAAAGAGAGACACACCTTTTAATCAGCCCCAGCATTTT	NA	TRBV10-1	NA	TRBJ1-5
CSVGTGAWSEAFF	TGCAGCGTTGGAACAGGGGCATGGTCTGAAGCTTTCTTT	TRBD1	TRBV29-1	NA	TRBJ1-1
CASSLNPSGSKETQYF	TGCGCCAGCAGCCTCAACCCTAGCGGGTCTAAAGAGACCCAGTACTTC	TRBD2	TRBV5-1	once	TRBJ2-5
CASTPSGGKHYEQYF	TGTGCCAGCACCCCGAGCGGGGGGAAACACTACGAGCAGTACTTC	TRBD2	TRBV27	NA	TRBJ2-7
CASSIDPGVRYEQYF	TGTGCCAGCAGCATTGATCCAGGGGTCCGCTACGAGCAGTACTTC	NA	TRBV7-2	NA	TRBJ2-7
CASGLRGSTEAFF	TGTGCTAGTGGTTTACGGGGTTCCACTGAAGCTTTCTTT	NA	TRBV12-5	NA	TRBJ1-1
CASSPGTTNTGELFF	TGTGCCAGCAGCCCCGGGACAACAAACACCGGGGAGCTGTTTTTT	NA	TRBV6-5	NA	TRBJ2-2
CASSPGLGKYNEQFF	TGTGCTAGCAGCCCGGGACTGGGAAAATACAATGAGCAGTTCTTC	NA	TRBV7-7	NA	TRBJ2-1
CASSEGLAERTDTQYF	TGTGCCAGCAGCGAGGGACTAGCGGAACGCACAGATACGCAGTATTTT	TRBD2	TRBV25-1	NA	TRBJ2-3
CASSSGRDIYYEQYF	TGTGCCAGCAGCAGCGGAAGGGACATCTACTACGAGCAGTACTTC	NA	TRBV5-4	NA	TRBJ2-7
CARAGGTEAFF	TGTGCCAGAGCAGGGGGAACTGAAGCTTTCTTT	TRBD1	TRBV5-8	NA	TRBJ1-1
CASSLARRGNTEAFF	TGTGCCAGCAGCTTAGCTCGCAGGGGGAACACTGAAGCTTTCTTT	NA	TRBV7-6	NA	TRBJ1-1
CASSPIGQGSNQPQHF	TGTGCCAGCAGTCCCATAGGACAGGGGAGCAATCAGCCCCAGCATTTT	TRBD1	TRBV28	NA	TRBJ1-5
CASSFGGQETQYF	TGTGCCAGCAGCTTCGGGGGGCAAGAGACCCAGTACTTC	TRBD2	TRBV7-9	NA	TRBJ2-5
CSVDDRAPPQETQYF	TGCAGCGTTGATGACAGGGCACCCCCACAAGAGACCCAGTACTTC	TRBD1	TRBV29-1	NA	TRBJ2-5
CASSLEGASNQPQHF	TGCGCCAGCAGCTTGGAAGGGGCTAGCAATCAGCCCCAGCATTTT	NA	TRBV5-1	NA	TRBJ1-5
CASRTVRGSNQPQHF	TGTGCCAGCAGGACCGTCAGGGGGAGCAATCAGCCCCAGCATTTT	TRBD1	TRBV27	NA	TRBJ1-5
CASSLAGDLTEAFF	TGCGCCAGCAGCTTGGCCGGGGATCTCACTGAAGCTTTCTTT	NA	TRBV5-1	NA	TRBJ1-1
CASSPGTSGGNEQFF	TGTGCCAGCAGTCCAGGGACTAGCGGGGGGAATGAGCAGTTCTTC	TRBD2	TRBV27	NA	TRBJ2-1
CASRWDTQETQYF	TGTGCCAGCAGATGGGACACACAAGAGACCCAGTACTTC	NA	TRBV6-1	NA	TRBJ2-5
CASSERENEKLFF	TGTGCCAGCAGTGAAAGAGAGAATGAAAAACTGTTTTTT	NA	TRBV2	NA	TRBJ1-4
CASSKTGNEQYF	TGTGCCAGCAGCAAGACAGGGAACGAGCAGTACTTC	TRBD1	TRBV7-6	NA	TRBJ2-7
CASSVASGREKLFF	TGTGCCAGCAGCGTAGCGTCAGGGCGTGAAAAACTGTTTTTT	NA	TRBV9	NA	TRBJ1-4
CASSLWADRGREKLFF	TGTGCCAGCAGTTTATGGGCCGACAGGGGAAGAGAAAAACTGTTTTTT	TRBD1	TRBV28	NA	TRBJ1-4
CASSPWTGEWTGELFF	TGTGCCAGCAGCCCCTGGACAGGGGAGTGGACCGGGGAGCTGTTTTTT	TRBD1	TRBV11-3	NA	TRBJ2-2
CASSYGTGDSEQYF	TGTGCCAGCAGTTACGGAACAGGGGACTCCGAGCAGTACTTC	NA	TRBV6-5	NA	TRBJ2-7
CASSLPGQYGYTF	TGCGCCAGCAGCCTACCGGGACAGTATGGCTACACCTTC	TRBD1	TRBV5-1	NA	TRBJ1-2
CASSFRGRAYGYTF	TGTGCCAGCAGTTTCAGGGGGCGGGCCTATGGCTACACCTTC	TRBD1	TRBV27	NA	TRBJ1-2
CASSFLVPETQYF	TGTGCCAGCAGCTTTTTAGTCCCAGAGACCCAGTACTTC	NA	TRBV12-1	NA	TRBJ2-5
CASSLEGGSAGELFF	TGTGCCAGCAGCTTAGAGGGAGGGAGCGCCGGGGAGCTGTTTTTT	TRBD2	TRBV7-9	NA	TRBJ2-2
CASKQGSSYNEQFF	TGTGCCAGTAAACAGGGGAGCTCCTACAATGAGCAGTTCTTC	TRBD1	TRBV6-1	NA	TRBJ2-1
CAWQTETNTEAFF	TGTGCCTGGCAGACAGAGACGAACACTGAAGCTTTCTTT	NA	TRBV30	NA	TRBJ1-1
CASSRSGTGNSPLHF	TGTGCCAGCAGTAGATCCGGGACAGGGAATTCACCCCTCCACTTT	TRBD1	TRBV6-5	NA	TRBJ1-6
CASSQAGPGSGNTIYF	TGCGCCAGCAGCCAAGCAGGTCCCGGCTCTGGAAACACCATATATTTT	NA	TRBV4-1	NA	TRBJ1-3
CASSSSGLAGSEQYF	TGCGCCAGCAGCTCATCGGGACTAGCGGGGAGTGAGCAGTACTTC	TRBD2	TRBV5-1	NA	TRBJ2-7
CASSTSALKKSNQPQHF	TGTGCCAGTAGTACTTCCGCGTTGAAGAAGAGCAATCAGCCCCAGCATTTT	NA	TRBV19	NA	TRBJ1-5
CASSVEGFSYEQYF	TGTGCCAGCAGCGTCGAGGGATTCTCCTACGAGCAGTACTTC	NA	TRBV9	NA	TRBJ2-7